Presented here are 16 T cell receptor beta chains from one specimen sequenced in a study of blood T cell repertoires in COVID-19. Sequenced by immunoSEQ multiplex PCR; TCRdb stores in-frame clones only, minus some. The sample has 310,000 or so clones, roughly 90% seen once. Sequencing was done on a sample of PBMCs or T cells enriched from blood (not recorded which). These receptor sequences come from a woman in her 40s who had recovered from COVID-19.

V is TRBV19 and J is TRBJ2-1, with TRBD2 matching 8 bases. Germline CDR1 reads LNHDA; CDR2 reads SQIVND (reference sequence). The V and J ends lost 6 bases and 5 bases, in that order; junction bases with no gene match: 9. This CDR3 region has 15 residues. The CDR3, as DNA: TGTGCCAGTAGCCCGGGACTAGGTAACAACAATGAGCAGTTCTTC. Translated, it gives CASSPGLGNNNEQFF.

V usage is TRBV6-2 or TRBV6-3 and J usage is TRBJ2-6, with TRBD2 matching over 13 bases. The CDR3 loop spans 19 amino acids. Germline V lookup: CDR1 MNHEY, CDR2 SVGEGT. J lost 1 base, V lost 2 bases, and 5 bases had no gene match. In nucleotides, the CDR3 is TGTGCCAGCAGTTACACCGGACTAGCGGGAGTATCTGGGGCCAACGTCCTGACTTTC. Translated: CASSYTGLAGVSGANVLTF.

The rearrangement uses TRBV3-1 (or the pseudogene TRBV3-2) and TRBJ2-1; 8 nucleotides agree with TRBD2. Germline-derived CDR1 and CDR2 are LGHDT and YNNKEL (reference sequence). This CDR3 has 18 residues. V was clipped by 0 bases and J by 4 bases; unmatched bases: 11. The CDR3 DNA reads as TGTGCCAGCAGCCAAGAGACCCCTGCTAGCGGGCTGTACAATGAGCAGTTCTTC. This sequence encodes CASSQETPASGLYNEQFF.

V is TRBV30 and J is TRBJ1-5, with TRBD1 as a possible D gene (5 bases). Trimming shortened V by 0 bases and J by 5 bases, and 8 bases separated the two germline ends. This CDR3 has 13 amino acids. From germline, CDR1 is GTSNPN and CDR2 SVGIG (reference sequence). The CDR3 protein is CAWSVVGDQPQHF. CDR3 coding DNA: TGTGCCTGGAGTGTAGTAGGGGATCAGCCCCAGCATTTT. Together with reference TRBV30 and TRBJ1-5, the CDR3 gives the full variable domain: SQTIHQWPATLVQPVGSPLSLECTVEGTSNPNLYWYRQAAGRGLQLLFYSVGIGQISSEVPQNLSASRPQDRQFILSSKKLLLSDSGFYLCAWSVVGDQPQHFGDGTRLSIL.

This clone has just one count. The V and J genes are TRBV2 and TRBJ1-1; D remains ambiguous. V lost 7 bases to trimming and J lost 4 bases, with 7 bases between them. Looked up from germline, CDR1 is SNHLY and CDR2 is FYNNEI. The CDR3 extends over 11 amino acids. The CDR3 bases are TGTGCCAGCATTGAGGCCACTGAAGCTTTCTTT. It yields the protein CASIEATEAFF.

CDR3 sequence reads: CASSWSTGDIRGANVLTF. The CDR3 DNA is TGTGCCAGCAGCTGGAGCACAGGGGACATTCGGGGGGCCAACGTCCTGACTTTC. The rearrangement uses TRBV21-1 and TRBJ2-6; TRBD1, the table's D call, was not compared with the DNA. TRBV21-1 is a recognized pseudogene. This CDR3 spans 18 amino acids.

This chain links TRBV11-2 with TRBJ2-3, with 12 bases identical to TRBD2. The J segment lost 8 bases and the V segment lost 3 bases, leaving 9 bases of the junction unmatched. The CDR3 is 16 amino acids. From germline, CDR1 is SGHAT and CDR2 FQNNGV. CDR3 bases: TGTGCCAGCAGCTTTCCCGGGACTAGCGGGCACCTTACGCAGTATTTT. Its protein product is CASSFPGTSGHLTQYF.

The rearrangement joins TRBV18 to TRBJ2-7; 8 nucleotides match TRBD1. Germline V gives CDR1 KGHSH, CDR2 LQKENI. The CDR3 is 14 residues long. J lost 0 bases, V lost 8 bases, and 6 bases had no gene match. CDR3 coding DNA: TGTGCCAGCGGACGGGGACAGGTCTCCTACGAGCAGTACTTC. Translation gives CASGRGQVSYEQYF.

This clone has only a few counts. This chain connects TRBV20-1 to TRBJ1-5; D perhaps matches TRBD1 (5 bases). Germline assignment: CDR1 DFQATT and CDR2 SNEGSKA (reference sequence). CDR3 length equals 12 residues. Trimming took off 3 bases at V and 4 bases at J, with 7 bases between the two ends. Here the CDR3 reads CSASRGNQPQHF. CDR3 DNA sequence: TGCAGTGCTAGTAGGGGAAATCAGCCCCAGCATTTT.

The V gene is TRBV4-2, the J gene TRBJ1-3, with TRBD1 as a possible D gene (6 bases). Between the trimmed V and J ends, which lost 2 bases and 4 bases, there was a span of 12 bases. Germline assignment: CDR1 LGHNA and CDR2 YNFKEQ. This CDR3 spans 15 amino acids. The CDR3 loop reads CASSQKGDLGNTIYF. The CDR3 coding sequence is TGTGCCAGCAGCCAAAAGGGGGATCTGGGAAACACCATATATTTT.

This rearrangement joins TRBV5-6 to TRBJ1-4, with 10 bases aligning to TRBD1. This CDR3 comprises 14 residues. V lost 5 bases and J lost 10; bases outside the gene matches: 8. Germline V CDR1 and CDR2: SGHDT, YYEEEE. The CDR3: CASSSGTGVGKLFF. In nucleotides, the CDR3 is TGTGCCAGCAGTTCCGGGACAGGGGTTGGAAAACTGTTTTTT.

This chain links TRBV9 with TRBJ1-6; no definite D call. Germline loops: CDR1 SGDLS, CDR2 YYNGEE. The CDR3 runs 18 residues. V lost 0 bases, J lost 0 bases, and 13 bases lay in between. The chain's CDR3 is CASSVGAGESSYNSPLHF. For the CDR3, the DNA is TGTGCCAGCAGCGTAGGAGCGGGTGAGAGCTCCTATAATTCACCCCTCCACTTT.

The table lists this clone with a count of one. CDR3 residues: CASSLVGTVAGYTF. The CDR3 DNA follows: TGTGCCAGCAGCTTAGTTGGGACAGTGGCTGGCTACACCTTC. The V gene is TRBV7-9, the J gene TRBJ1-2; 7 bases match TRBD1. The CDR3 spans 14 residues. J gave up 7 bases and V 1 base, and 6 bases lay outside the gene matches. In germline, CDR1 is SEHNR, CDR2 FQNEAQ (reference sequence).

V and J are TRBV7-9 and TRBJ1-1; D call uncertain. The CDR3 length is 12 residues. V lost 6 bases to trimming and J lost 3 bases, with 8 bases between them. Per the germline V gene, CDR1 is SEHNR and CDR2 is FQNEAQ (reference sequence). The CDR3 region has the DNA TGTGCCAGCAGTAAAACAGACACTGAAGCTTTCTTT. It encodes CASSKTDTEAFF.

This chain uses TRBV24-1 with TRBJ2-1; D not certain. The V end lost 4 bases, the J end lost 4 bases, and 13 bases lay between the germline ends. The CDR3 runs to 15 residues. CDR1 is KGHDR, CDR2 SFDVKD, per germline. The chain's CDR3 is CATSDPSNRYNEQFF. CDR3 sequence (DNA): TGTGCCACCAGTGACCCCTCTAATAGATACAATGAGCAGTTCTTC.

The rearrangement links TRBV5-1 to TRBJ2-7; 9 nucleotides align to TRBD1. The germline V gene encodes CDR1 SGHRS and CDR2 YFSETQ. J lost 6 bases, V lost 0 bases, and 4 bases had no gene match. This CDR3 region has 14 residues. CDR3 sequence reads: CASSLGLTGGEQYF. The CDR3, as DNA: TGCGCCAGCAGCTTGGGGTTGACAGGGGGCGAGCAGTACTTC.